Following are 32 T cell receptor beta chains from one sample sequenced in a study of blood T cell repertoires in COVID-19. Sequencing was performed with immunoSEQ multiplex PCR; in TCRdb, only in-frame clones are kept and a portion is missing. The repertoire holds some 71,000 clones, with more than 65% as singletons. The sequenced material came from peripheral blood. The receptors shown here come from a woman aged 45 to 65 with acute or convalescent COVID-19.

This clone appeared a single time. The rearrangement uses TRBV19 and TRBJ2-3, with TRBD2 as a possible D gene (6 bases). The CDR3 is made up of 14 amino acids. Germline CDR1 LNHDA, CDR2 SQIVND (reference sequence). V was trimmed by 4 bases and J by 1 base, leaving 9 bases between them. CDR3 loop: CASSTWEGTDTQYF. The CDR3 DNA reads as TGTGCCAGTAGTACATGGGAGGGCACAGATACGCAGTATTTT. Complete variable domain (other parts from reference TRBV19 and TRBJ2-3): DGGITQSPKYLFRKEGQNVTLSCEQNLNHDAMYWYRQDPGQGLRLIYYSQIVNDFQKGDIAEGYSVSREKKESFPLTVTSAQKNPTAFYLCASSTWEGTDTQYFGPGTRLTVL.

The chain uses TRBV5-6 and TRBJ2-2, with TRBD2 identical over 10 bases. Germline CDR1 is SGHDT and CDR2 is YYEEEE. The trim removed 5 bases at V and 4 bases at J, leaving 5 bases unmatched. This CDR3 contains 15 residues. The CDR3 protein is CASRYSGRTTGELFF. CDR3 bases: TGTGCCAGCAGATATAGCGGGAGGACCACCGGGGAGCTGTTTTTT.

The chain employs TRBV7-2 and TRBJ2-3; 7 bases agree with TRBD1. Germline trimming cut 5 bases from V and 0 bases from J; bases unmatched to any gene: 2. The CDR3 has 14 amino acids. The germline gives CDR1 SGHTA, CDR2 FQGNSA. The CDR3 region has the DNA TGTGCCAGCAGCCTGGGACAGAGCACAGATACGCAGTATTTT. Protein: CASSLGQSTDTQYF.

The chain couples TRBV5-1 to TRBJ2-2, with TRBD2 matching 14 bases. The CDR3 runs to 16 residues. Germline V gene lookup returns CDR1 SGHRS and CDR2 YFSETQ. J lost 7 bases, V lost 6 bases, and 8 bases had no gene match. CDR3 residues: CASTARTSGRSGELFF. The CDR3 DNA reads TGCGCCAGCACTGCCCGGACTAGCGGGAGGAGCGGGGAGCTGTTTTTT.

V and J are TRBV9 and TRBJ2-1; 7 nucleotides line up with TRBD2. Trimming cost V 2 bases and J 0 bases; bases outside gene matches: 2. This CDR3 has 15 residues. Looked up from germline, CDR1 is SGDLS and CDR2 is YYNGEE. For the CDR3, the DNA is TGTGCCAGCAGCGTGCTAGCGGCCTCCTACAATGAGCAGTTCTTC. Its protein is CASSVLAASYNEQFF.

The gene calls are TRBV19 and TRBJ2-7; no clear D. The CDR3 has 13 residues. The V and J ends lost 4 bases and 2 bases respectively, with 9 bases between them. Germline CDR1 reads LNHDA; CDR2 reads SQIVND (reference sequence). The CDR3 nucleotides read TGTGCCAGTAGTACAGGTCAGCCCTACGAGCAGTACTTC. It specifies CASSTGQPYEQYF.

In its sample, this clone was seen a few times. The chain uses TRBV5-6 and TRBJ1-6; 7 positions agree with TRBD1. This CDR3 has 15 residues. Germline CDR1 SGHDT, CDR2 YYEEEE. J was trimmed by 5 bases and V by 4 bases; bases with no gene match: 6. The CDR3 region is CASSVTGWDNSPLHF. CDR3 DNA sequence: TGTGCCAGCAGCGTGACAGGGTGGGATAATTCACCCCTCCACTTT.

This clone was counted once. The chain couples TRBV4-2 to TRBJ2-5; 8 bases match TRBD1. CDR3 size: 18 residues. The ends lost 4 bases at V and 2 bases at J; junction bases unmatched: 15. Germline-derived CDR1 and CDR2 are LGHNA and YNFKEQ. CDR3 sequence reads: CASSLAADATGGQETQYF. The CDR3, as DNA: TGTGCCAGCAGCCTCGCGGCAGACGCCACAGGGGGACAAGAGACCCAGTACTTC.

The genes are TRBV4-3 and TRBJ2-7, with no clear D. Germline-derived CDR1 and CDR2 are LGHNA and YSLEER. The CDR3 extends over 14 amino acids. Trimming cost V 0 bases and J 5 bases, with 11 bases left between them. In nucleotides, the CDR3 is TGCGCCAGCAGCCAAGATATTATAGTGGACGAGCAGTACTTC. Translation: CASSQDIIVDEQYF.

The chain carries TRBV11-3 and TRBJ2-1; 8 bases fit TRBD2. CDR3 length equals 18 residues. Germline CDR1 reads SGHNT; CDR2 reads YENEEA. V lost 1 base, J lost 8 bases, and 16 bases stayed unmatched. DNA for the CDR3: TGTGCCAGCAGCTTAGGGACTTTAGCGGGAACGGCTGTGTATGAGCAGTTCTTC. Amino acids: CASSLGTLAGTAVYEQFF.

J is TRBJ2-7 and V is TRBV9; TRBD1 matches at 8 bases. Germline loops: CDR1 SGDLS, CDR2 YYNGEE. This CDR3 spans 15 amino acids. Trimming removed 0 bases from V and 7 bases from J; junction bases left unmatched: 9. CDR3 nucleotides: TGTGCCAGCAGCGTAGAAGGACAGGGCTCGCGGGAGCAGTACTTC. The encoded protein is CASSVEGQGSREQYF.

The J gene is TRBJ1-4, the V gene TRBV5-1, with a weak D call TRBD1 (6 bases). The germline V gene has CDR1 SGHRS and CDR2 YFSETQ. V lost 0 bases and J lost 6, with 9 bases in between. The CDR3 totals 14 residues. CDR3 nucleotide sequence: TGCGCCAGCAGCTTGGACAGGGCTTATGAAAAACTGTTTTTT. It is translated as CASSLDRAYEKLFF.

The gene calls are TRBV27 and TRBJ1-1; D unclear. Germline values: CDR1 MNHEY, CDR2 SMNVEV (reference sequence). The CDR3 contains 13 residues. V was clipped by 4 bases and J by 5 bases, with 11 bases between them. The CDR3 region has the DNA TGTGCCAGCAGTTCTTACAGTGGGACTGAAGCTTTCTTT. Translating it yields CASSSYSGTEAFF.

A few counts support this clone. This chain connects TRBV5-4 to TRBJ2-5, with TRBD2 matching 7 bases. This CDR3 is 14 amino acids long. The V gene end was trimmed by 0 bases and the J gene end by 5 bases; junction bases not matched to a gene: 4. The germline CDR1 and CDR2 sequences are SGHNT and YYREEE (reference sequence). Written as DNA, the CDR3 is TGTGCCAGCAGCTTGGGACTAGCTACGGAGACCCAGTACTTC. Its translation is CASSLGLATETQYF.

This clone was detected a few times. The chain links TRBV15 to TRBJ2-7; D not resolved. The ends were cut back, 5 bases at V and 4 bases at J, with 12 bases in the middle. The length of the CDR3 is 13 residues. Germline V gene sequence: CDR1 LNHNV, CDR2 YYDKDF (reference sequence). The CDR3 nucleotides read TGTGCCACCAGCGTGGAGTACGGATACGAGCAGTACTTC. Translating gives CATSVEYGYEQYF.

V usage is TRBV12-3 or TRBV12-4 and J usage is TRBJ2-2; no definite D call. The ends were cut back, 6 bases at V and 8 bases at J, with 7 bases in the middle. The CDR3 extends over 11 amino acids. The CDR3 is CASSRMGELFF. DNA of the CDR3: TGTGCCAGCAGCCGTATGGGGGAGCTGTTTTTT.

The chain employs TRBV12-3 or TRBV12-4 and TRBJ1-4; TRBD1 is a possible D gene (5 bases). Trimming took 6 bases from V and 7 from J, leaving 12 bases between them. There are 13 residues in the CDR3. CDR3 loop: CASRTDISEKLFF. The CDR3 bases are TGTGCCAGCAGGACGGACATCAGTGAAAAACTGTTTTTT.

This clone turned up a few times. The J gene is TRBJ1-1, the V gene TRBV12-3 or TRBV12-4; D perhaps matches TRBD1 (6 bases). This CDR3 spans 12 amino acids. Trimming left V 2 bases short and J 11 bases short, with 12 bases between. CDR3 region: CASSLRGTGAFF. CDR3 sequence (DNA): TGTGCCAGCAGTTTAAGGGGGACGGGGGCTTTCTTT.

This clone has more than one count but fewer than ten. The rearrangement links TRBV5-1 to TRBJ2-1; no definite D call. This CDR3 spans 14 amino acids. Trimming stripped 0 bases from V and 3 bases from J, with 7 bases between. Germline V gene sequence: CDR1 SGHRS, CDR2 YFSETQ. CDR3 bases: TGCGCCAGCAGCTTGGGGTCTAGCTACAATGAGCAGTTCTTC. This sequence encodes CASSLGSSYNEQFF.

The chain couples TRBV7-8 to TRBJ1-1; D is perhaps TRBD1 (5 bases). CDR1 and CDR2 from the germline V gene are SGHVS and FQNEAQ. Trimming took off 4 bases at V and 0 bases at J, with 9 bases between the two ends. The CDR3 extends over 14 amino acids. CDR3 loop: CASSSGIMNTEAFF. CDR3 sequence (DNA): TGTGCCAGCAGCTCAGGGATTATGAACACTGAAGCTTTCTTT.

This chain uses TRBV10-1 with TRBJ1-5; perhaps TRBD1 as D (6 bases). CDR1 and CDR2 (germline): WNHNN, SYGVQD (reference sequence). Deletions cut 0 bases from V and 0 bases from J, with 21 bases between. The CDR3 consists of 20 residues. CDR3 amino acids: CASSESKRNRASGSNQPQHF. CDR3 DNA sequence: TGCGCCAGCAGTGAGTCGAAGAGGAACAGGGCAAGTGGTAGCAATCAGCCCCAGCATTTT.

The chain links TRBV7-2 to TRBJ2-2; 9 nucleotides agree with TRBD1. The CDR3 totals 16 residues. With 3 bases clipped from V and 6 bases from J, the junction kept 8 bases outside the gene matches. The V gene's germline CDR1 is SGHTA and CDR2 FQGNSA. This chain's CDR3 is CASSLGTGRNPGELFF. DNA for the CDR3: TGTGCCAGCAGCTTGGGGACAGGGAGGAATCCCGGGGAGCTGTTTTTT. Drawing the rest from reference TRBV7-2 and TRBJ2-2, the complete variable domain is GAGVSQSPSNKVTEKGKDVELRCDPISGHTALYWYRQSLGQGLEFLIYFQGNSAPDKSGLPSDRFSAERTGGSVSTLTIQRTQQEDSAVYLCASSLGTGRNPGELFFGEGSRLTVL.

This chain uses TRBV28 with TRBJ2-7; 9 nucleotides match TRBD2. V lost 7 bases and J lost 4; bases outside the gene matches: 11. The CDR3 has 15 amino acids. Germline loops: CDR1 MDHEN, CDR2 SYDVKM. CDR3 loop: CASKTSGLSGYEQYF. The CDR3 DNA is TGTGCCAGCAAGACTAGCGGCCTATCCGGGTACGAGCAGTACTTC.

CDR3: CSVSSGTGILNTEAFF. CDR3 sequence (DNA): TGCAGCGTTTCCTCCGGGACAGGGATATTGAACACTGAAGCTTTCTTT. J is TRBJ1-1 and V is TRBV29-1; 9 bases fit TRBD1. CDR1 is SQVTM and CDR2 is ANQGSEA in the germline V gene. J gave up 0 bases and V 5 bases, and 10 bases lay outside the gene matches. The CDR3 spans 16 residues.

This chain joins TRBV9 and TRBJ1-3; 9 bases are a match to TRBD1. CDR1 SGDLS and CDR2 YYNGEE come from the germline V gene. This CDR3 is 15 amino acids long. With V trimmed by 4 bases and J by 4 bases, 6 bases remained unmatched. The CDR3 region has the DNA TGTGCCAGCAGCCAACAGGGGGCGCGCGGAAACACCATATATTTT. It yields the protein CASSQQGARGNTIYF. Full variable domain (missing parts from reference TRBV9 and TRBJ1-3): DSGVTQTPKHLITATGQRVTLRCSPRSGDLSVYWYQQSLDQGLQFLIQYYNGEERAKGNILERFSAQQFPDLHSELNLSSLELGDSALYFCASSQQGARGNTIYFGEGSWLTVV.

This clone was seen more than once but under ten times. The chain is built from TRBV3-1 (or the pseudogene TRBV3-2) and TRBJ2-2; no reliable D call. V was cut by 3 bases and J by 1 base, with 3 bases left in between. From germline, CDR1 is LGHDT and CDR2 YNNKEL (reference sequence). The CDR3 sequence is 13 residues long. The CDR3 DNA is TGTGCCAGCAGCCATCAGAACACCGGGGAGCTGTTTTTT. It codes for CASSHQNTGELFF.

This rearrangement joins TRBV11-1 to TRBJ1-2; the match to TRBD1 covers 8 bases. The V and J ends lost 5 bases and 1 base, in that order; junction bases with no gene match: 6. This CDR3 has 15 amino acids. Looked up from germline, CDR1 is SGHAT and CDR2 is FQDESV (reference sequence). CDR3 DNA: TGTGCCAGCAGCGTGGGGGGACAGGTTAACTATGGCTACACCTTC. Its protein is CASSVGGQVNYGYTF.

V and J are TRBV11-2 and TRBJ2-5; 7 bases agree with TRBD2. Germline V gene lookup returns CDR1 SGHAT and CDR2 FQNNGV. This CDR3 is built from 15 residues. V shed 0 bases, J shed 5 bases, and the junction held 6 bases outside the gene matches. The CDR3 DNA reads TGTGCCAGCAGCTTAGATCTAGCGGTGAGGGAGACCCAGTACTTC. It encodes CASSLDLAVRETQYF.

This chain links TRBV5-1 with TRBJ2-5; 11 nucleotides align to TRBD2. Germline assignment: CDR1 SGHRS and CDR2 YFSETQ. The CDR3 has 15 amino acids. The V gene end was trimmed by 5 bases and the J gene end by 4 bases; junction bases not matched to a gene: 7. CDR3 residues: CASSVSGGASETQYF. CDR3 sequence (DNA): TGCGCCAGCAGTGTTAGCGGGGGGGCCTCAGAGACCCAGTACTTC.

This clone was counted a single time. This sequence joins TRBV18 and TRBJ1-1; 8 bases are a match to TRBD1. Germline loops: CDR1 KGHSH, CDR2 LQKENI. This CDR3 is 14 amino acids long. V shed 3 bases and J 7 bases; nucleotides not matched to a gene: 7. DNA of the CDR3: TGTGCCAGCTCACCCATTCCGGGACAGGTTGAAGCTTTCTTT. Translation gives CASSPIPGQVEAFF. Combining the CDR3 with reference TRBV18 and TRBJ1-1 gives the whole variable domain NAGVMQNPRHLVRRRGQEARLRCSPMKGHSHVYWYRQLPEEGLKFMVYLQKENIIDESGMPKERFSAEFPKEGPSILRIQQVVRGDSAAYFCASSPIPGQVEAFFGQGTRLTVV.

A few counts support this clone. The genes are TRBV7-2 and TRBJ2-4, with unresolved D. The CDR3 is made up of 22 amino acids. V gave up 0 bases and J gave up 0 bases, with 27 bases separating them. CDR1 is SGHTA, CDR2 FQGNSA, per germline. CDR3 nucleotides: TGTGCCAGCAGCTTAGCGGGCCTCAAACTCGGCACTTCCCCTCTAGCCAAAAACATTCAGTACTTC. Amino acid sequence: CASSLAGLKLGTSPLAKNIQYF. The whole variable domain, filled in from reference TRBV7-2 and TRBJ2-4, reads GAGVSQSPSNKVTEKGKDVELRCDPISGHTALYWYRQSLGQGLEFLIYFQGNSAPDKSGLPSDRFSAERTGGSVSTLTIQRTQQEDSAVYLCASSLAGLKLGTSPLAKNIQYFGAGTRLSVL.

The chain combines TRBV2 with TRBJ1-5, with 7 nucleotides matching TRBD1. CDR3 length: 13 amino acids. The germline V gene has CDR1 SNHLY and CDR2 FYNNEI. The V and J ends lost 5 bases and 6 bases, in that order; junction bases with no gene match: 4. CDR3: CASSTQGVQPQHF. As DNA, the CDR3 is TGTGCCAGCAGTACCCAGGGGGTTCAGCCCCAGCATTTT.